This entry lists 8 T cell receptor beta chains sequenced from one sample in a study of blood T cell repertoires in COVID-19. Generated by immunoSEQ multiplex PCR, the TCRdb table keeps only in-frame clones and is missing some. Among more than 300,000 clones listed, roughly four fifths were seen once. The specimen sequenced was PBMCs or T cells enriched from blood (not recorded which). The receptors were sampled from a woman aged 50 to 65 who had recovered from COVID-19.

This clone was picked up one time. This chain uses TRBV7-6 with TRBJ1-1; tentatively, D is TRBD1 (6 bases). V dropped 5 bases and J dropped 1 base, with 14 bases sitting between them. The CDR3 runs 15 residues. From germline, CDR1 is SGHVS and CDR2 FNYEAQ. The CDR3 DNA reads as TGTGCCAGCAGCATGACGACAGGCGAGAACACTGAAGCTTTCTTT. As protein: CASSMTTGENTEAFF. Full variable domain (outside the CDR3, taken from reference TRBV7-6 and TRBJ1-1): GAGVSQSPRYKVTKRGQDVALRCDPISGHVSLYWYRQALGQGPEFLTYFNYEAQQDKSGLPNDRFSAERPEGSISTLTIQRTEQRDSAMYRCASSMTTGENTEAFFGQGTRLTVV.

The DNA for the CDR3 is TGTGCCAGCAGCTTAGGCGCCAGCGAAGAGACCCAGTACTTC. It specifies CASSLGASEETQYF. This chain links TRBV7-2 with TRBJ2-5, with unresolved D. The CDR3 has 14 residues. The V end lost 1 base, the J end lost 3 bases, and 9 bases lay between the germline ends. Germline V gives CDR1 SGHTA, CDR2 FQGNSA.

V is TRBV19 and J is TRBJ1-1; D remains unclear. Looked up from germline, CDR1 is LNHDA and CDR2 is SQIVND (reference sequence). Trimming took off 3 bases at V and 2 bases at J, with 10 bases between the two ends. The CDR3 is 14 residues long. Here the CDR3 DNA reads TGTGCCAGTAGTATTTTTGGCGGAAACACTGAAGCTTTCTTT. Amino acids: CASSIFGGNTEAFF.

This clone was seen more than once but under ten times. V gene TRBV2 combines with J gene TRBJ2-2; 10 nucleotides align to TRBD2. Germline CDR1 and CDR2: SNHLY and FYNNEI. Trimming took 7 bases from V and 6 from J; bases not matched to a gene: 8. The CDR3 is made up of 15 amino acids. CDR3 sequence: CASIKRTSGAGELFF. The CDR3 bases are TGTGCCAGCATAAAGCGGACTAGCGGTGCCGGGGAGCTGTTTTTT. Looking up the rest from reference TRBV2 and TRBJ2-2 gives the full variable domain: EPEVTQTPSHQVTQMGQEVILRCVPISNHLYFYWYRQILGQKVEFLVSFYNNEISEKSEIFDDQFSVERPDGSNFTLKIRSTKLEDSAMYFCASIKRTSGAGELFFGEGSRLTVL.

This clone was detected only once. This chain uses TRBV5-1 with TRBJ2-7, with D hard to call. The CDR3 is 13 amino acids. V was trimmed by 1 base and J by 7 bases, leaving 12 bases between them. The germline V gene has CDR1 SGHRS and CDR2 YFSETQ. CDR3 loop: CASSLTPSSEQYF. CDR3 DNA: TGCGCCAGCAGCTTGACCCCTTCGAGTGAGCAGTACTTC.

The chain employs TRBV6-5 and TRBJ2-3, with a possible D match to TRBD1 (5 bases). Trimming left V 0 bases short and J 4 bases short, with 11 bases between. CDR1 MNHEY and CDR2 SVGAGI come from the germline V gene. The CDR3 loop spans 15 amino acids. CDR3 sequence reads: CASSYSTLGPDTQYF. Here the CDR3 DNA reads TGTGCCAGCAGTTACTCGACGCTGGGGCCAGATACGCAGTATTTT.

Written as DNA, the CDR3 is TGTGCCAGCAGCCTGAGACAGCGGGAGGGCCTAGCGGGCGAGCAGTTCTTC. Translating gives CASSLRQREGLAGEQFF. This chain connects TRBV4-2 to TRBJ2-1, with TRBD2 matching 10 bases. CDR1 and CDR2 from the germline V gene are LGHNA and YNFKEQ. The V and J ends lost 4 bases and 10 bases, in that order; junction bases with no gene match: 16. This CDR3 spans 17 amino acids.

The chain's CDR3 is CASSFKTGTGGSDGYTF. The CDR3 nucleotides read TGCGCCAGCAGCTTTAAAACCGGGACAGGGGGCAGTGATGGCTACACCTTC. The gene calls are TRBV5-1 and TRBJ1-2; 12 nucleotides align to TRBD1. Germline V gives CDR1 SGHRS, CDR2 YFSETQ. J gave up 6 bases and V 2 bases, and 11 bases lay outside the gene matches. This CDR3 spans 17 amino acids.